The 29 T cell receptor beta chains below were found in one sample sequenced in a study of a mutant IDH1 vaccine in newly diagnosed glioma (dated by TCRdb to the early 2020s). Libraries were prepared through the immunoSEQ multiplex PCR assay. The source is immuneACCESS, and TCRdb retained only in-frame sequences with V and J called. Part of the clones is not carried over; for the studies checked, unresolved V genes explain less than half of this, and the remainder is unexplained. The table for this sample lists about 94,000 clones; 89% of them were counted only once. The ten biggest clones cover over 0.6% of the sample. Taken with the paper, the label for time point translates to: week 47, end of study. Every vaccine dose consisted of 300 ug of a 20-mer mutant IDH1 peptide in Montanide, administered subcutaneously together with topical imiquimod. For these TCRs, the target antigens are not known.

The source material was PBMCs, sampled from a glioma patient whose treatment included an IDH1 peptide vaccine. The source is a woman between 45 and 65 years old with glioma.

This clone was counted a single time. The chain recombines TRBV6-5 with TRBJ1-5; a possible D gene is TRBD1 (6 bases). The V and J ends lost 6 bases and 1 base respectively, with 13 bases between them. This CDR3 has 15 amino acids. Germline loops: CDR1 MNHEY, CDR2 SVGAGI. The DNA for the CDR3 is TGTGCCAGCAGGAACAGGGTTGGGAGCAATCAGCCCCAGCATTTT. This encodes CASRNRVGSNQPQHF.

This clone is a singleton in its sample. The genes are TRBV29-1 and TRBJ2-6; TRBD1 might be the D (5 bases). The V gene's germline CDR1 is SQVTM and CDR2 ANQGSEA. V was cut by 6 bases and J by 0 bases, with 15 bases left in between. This CDR3 has 16 amino acids. The CDR3, as DNA: TGCAGCGTACCAGGGTTTGGTAGCTCTGGGGCCAACGTCCTGACTTTC. This gives the protein CSVPGFGSSGANVLTF. The entire variable domain, with the rest obtained from reference TRBV29-1 and TRBJ2-6, is as follows: SAVISQKPSRDICQRGTSLTIQCQVDSQVTMMFWYRQQPGQSLTLIATANQGSEATYESGFVIDKFPISRPNLTFSTLTVSNMSPEDSSIYLCSVPGFGSSGANVLTFGAGSRLTVL.

The chain is built from TRBV19 and TRBJ1-3, with TRBD1 as a possible D gene (6 bases). The CDR3 has 14 amino acids. The V end was cut by 4 bases, the J end by 2 bases, with 9 bases between. In germline, CDR1 is LNHDA, CDR2 SQIVND (reference sequence). The CDR3 region has the DNA TGTGCCAGTAGTACCGGACAGCCTGGAAACACCATATATTTT. Its protein is CASSTGQPGNTIYF.

This clone was picked up one time. The chain couples TRBV12-5 to TRBJ1-1, with 7 positions matching TRBD1. The CDR3 length is 16 residues. The germline CDR1 and CDR2 sequences are LGHNT and FRNRAP. The ends lost 2 bases at V and 4 bases at J; junction bases unmatched: 10. CDR3 loop: CASGLLTFDRATEAFF. CDR3 coding DNA: TGTGCTAGTGGTTTGCTAACATTCGACAGGGCCACTGAAGCTTTCTTT.

The chain employs TRBV5-1 and TRBJ1-1; 9 positions match TRBD1. Germline assignment: CDR1 SGHRS and CDR2 YFSETQ. The CDR3 loop spans 14 amino acids. V was pared by 4 bases and J by 8 bases, with 9 bases of the junction left unmatched. CDR3 in DNA: TGCGCCAGCAGCCCCGACCCGGGACAGGGCGAAGCTTTCTTT. The encoded protein is CASSPDPGQGEAFF.

This chain joins TRBV19 and TRBJ2-1; TRBD2 might be the D (5 bases). V was shortened by 1 base and J by 9 bases, with 16 bases between the two germline ends. The CDR3 length is 15 residues. CDR1 is LNHDA, CDR2 SQIVND, per germline (reference sequence). CDR3 DNA sequence: TGTGCCAGTAGTATAGTTGAGGGTTCGGCGGCTGAGCAGTTCTTC. It yields the protein CASSIVEGSAAEQFF.

This clone turned up a few times. This rearrangement joins TRBV19 to TRBJ1-5; a weak D match, TRBD1 (5 bases). V dropped 8 bases and J dropped 0 bases, with 8 bases sitting between them. Germline V gives CDR1 LNHDA, CDR2 SQIVND (reference sequence). CDR3 length: 13 residues. For the CDR3, the DNA is TGTGCCAGTGGGGCCAGTAGCAATCAGCCCCAGCATTTT. Protein sequence: CASGASSNQPQHF. Complete variable domain (other parts from reference TRBV19 and TRBJ1-5): DGGITQSPKYLFRKEGQNVTLSCEQNLNHDAMYWYRQDPGQGLRLIYYSQIVNDFQKGDIAEGYSVSREKKESFPLTVTSAQKNPTAFYLCASGASSNQPQHFGDGTRLSIL.

The rearrangement joins TRBV5-1 to TRBJ2-7; 9 nucleotides match TRBD2. This CDR3 comprises 14 residues. V lost 5 bases, J lost 6 bases, and 9 bases stayed unmatched. Germline loops: CDR1 SGHRS, CDR2 YFSETQ. DNA of the CDR3: TGCGCCAGCAGGGCCGGGACTAGCTCTGCCGAGCAGTACTTC. Translation: CASRAGTSSAEQYF. Using reference TRBV5-1 and TRBJ2-7 for the parts outside the CDR3, the full variable domain is KAGVTQTPRYLIKTRGQQVTLSCSPISGHRSVSWYQQTPGQGLQFLFEYFSETQRNKGNFPGRFSGRQFSNSRSEMNVSTLELGDSALYLCASRAGTSSAEQYFGPGTRLTVT.

The chain is built from TRBV4-1 and TRBJ2-1; a weak D match, TRBD2 (5 bases). CDR3 length equals 15 residues. The germline V gene has CDR1 MGHRA and CDR2 YSYEKL. Trimming left V 4 bases short and J 4 bases short, with 14 bases between. The CDR3 is CASSPGNSWYNEQFF. The CDR3 nucleotides are TGCGCCAGCAGCCCCGGGAATAGCTGGTACAATGAGCAGTTCTTC.

This clone has just a few counts. The rearrangement uses TRBV2 and TRBJ1-3, with no clear D. The length of the CDR3 is 14 residues. Between the trimmed V and J ends, which lost 7 bases and 2 bases, there was a span of 12 bases. Germline V gene lookup returns CDR1 SNHLY and CDR2 FYNNEI. The CDR3 protein is CASTLPGAGNTIYF. The DNA for the CDR3 is TGTGCCAGCACTCTACCTGGAGCTGGAAACACCATATATTTT.

The chain combines TRBV28 with TRBJ1-2, with 7 nucleotides matching TRBD1. Germline CDR1 reads MDHEN; CDR2 reads SYDVKM. The CDR3 covers 14 residues. Losses at the gene ends were 5 bases for V and 1 base for J; bases not matched to a gene: 4. Here the CDR3 reads CASSPDRSNYGYTF. The DNA for the CDR3 is TGTGCCAGCAGTCCGGACAGGAGTAACTATGGCTACACCTTC.

CDR3 sequence: CASSPALASVAGELFF. The DNA of the CDR3 is TGCGCCAGCAGCCCGGCCCTCGCTAGCGTGGCCGGGGAGCTGTTTTTT. This chain connects TRBV5-1 to TRBJ2-2, with D possibly being TRBD2 (6 bases). Per the germline V gene, CDR1 is SGHRS and CDR2 is YFSETQ. The CDR3 is 16 residues long. V shed 4 bases and J shed 6 bases, with 19 bases lying between them.

This chain links TRBV6-5 with TRBJ1-1; D remains unclear. CDR1 and CDR2 (germline): MNHEY, SVGAGI. There are 14 residues in the CDR3. V was shortened by 7 bases and J by 0 bases, with 12 bases between the two germline ends. The CDR3 sequence is CASMVGHMNTEAFF. Here the CDR3 DNA reads TGTGCCAGCATGGTAGGGCACATGAACACTGAAGCTTTCTTT.

The CDR3 DNA is TGTGCCAGCTCACCCGGACAGAGGGAAAAACTGTTTTTT. Its protein product is CASSPGQREKLFF. The chain combines TRBV18 with TRBJ1-4; D is perhaps TRBD1 (6 bases). The germline V gene encodes CDR1 KGHSH and CDR2 LQKENI. Trimming cost V 3 bases and J 8 bases, with 10 bases left between them. CDR3 length equals 13 residues.

This clone has only one observation. The CDR3 region is CASSRGRGIEQFF. The CDR3 DNA reads as TGTGCCAGCAGTCGAGGCAGGGGTATTGAGCAGTTCTTC. The V and J genes are TRBV28 and TRBJ2-1, with D possibly matching TRBD1 (6 bases). The V gene's germline CDR1 is MDHEN and CDR2 SYDVKM. The V end was cut by 5 bases, the J end by 9 bases, with 14 bases between. CDR3 length equals 13 residues.

This chain joins TRBV15 and TRBJ2-3, with D possibly TRBD2 on 6 matching bases. This CDR3 has 18 amino acids. In germline, CDR1 is LNHNV, CDR2 YYDKDF (reference sequence). Trimming shortened V by 0 bases and J by 1 base, and 17 bases separated the two germline ends. CDR3 protein: CATSRESPRASGTDTQYF. CDR3 nucleotide sequence: TGTGCCACCAGCAGAGAAAGTCCCCGGGCTAGCGGCACAGATACGCAGTATTTT.

The chain links TRBV7-3 to TRBJ2-1; 7 bases match TRBD2. Germline CDR1 is SGHTA and CDR2 is FQGTGA. V trimming: 8 bases; J trimming: 1 base; junction bases outside the gene matches: 8. The CDR3 totals 15 residues. The CDR3 DNA follows: TGTGCCAGCGGTGCGAGCGGGGTTTCCTACAATGAGCAGTTCTTC. Its translation is CASGASGVSYNEQFF.

The rearrangement links TRBV7-2 to TRBJ2-3; 9 nucleotides agree with TRBD2. This CDR3 comprises 16 residues. CDR1 and CDR2 (germline): SGHTA, FQGNSA. Trimming removed 5 bases from V and 1 base from J; junction bases left unmatched: 7. The CDR3 DNA reads TGTGCCAGCAGCCCTGGGGTAGCGGGAGGCACAGATACGCAGTATTTT. Amino acid sequence: CASSPGVAGGTDTQYF. Full variable domain (remainder filled in from reference TRBV7-2 and TRBJ2-3): GAGVSQSPSNKVTEKGKDVELRCDPISGHTALYWYRQSLGQGLEFLIYFQGNSAPDKSGLPSDRFSAERTGGSVSTLTIQRTQQEDSAVYLCASSPGVAGGTDTQYFGPGTRLTVL.

Remarks on this clone: Other DNA sequences from this sample encode an identical CDR3 as well. The chain employs TRBV29-1 and TRBJ2-1, with a tentative D call TRBD2 (7 bases). CDR1 and CDR2 from the germline V gene are SQVTM and ANQGSEA. The CDR3 has 15 amino acids. The V end lost 2 bases, the J end lost 3 bases, and 14 bases lay between the germline ends. The CDR3 region is CSVEKGGGGYNEQFF. The CDR3 DNA follows: TGCAGCGTTGAAAAGGGGGGGGGAGGCTACAATGAGCAGTTCTTC.

J is TRBJ2-5 and V is TRBV5-1; perhaps TRBD2 as D (6 bases). The CDR3 is made up of 16 amino acids. Germline lookup yields CDR1 SGHRS and CDR2 YFSETQ. The V end was cut by 5 bases, the J end by 2 bases, with 19 bases between. CDR3: CASRFSSAPGQETQYF. The CDR3 nucleotides are TGCGCCAGCAGGTTTTCTAGCGCCCCGGGGCAAGAGACCCAGTACTTC.

The chain carries TRBV7-9 and TRBJ2-2, with a possible D match to TRBD1 (6 bases). The germline V gene has CDR1 SEHNR and CDR2 FQNEAQ (reference sequence). CDR3 length: 18 amino acids. Trimming took off 6 bases at V and 3 bases at J, with 23 bases between the two ends. The CDR3 nucleotides are TGTGCCAGCAGACCTACGACAGGCCCCGCAACTGACACCGGGGAGCTGTTTTTT. This codes for CASRPTTGPATDTGELFF.

The table lists this clone with a count of one. V is TRBV5-8 and J is TRBJ2-7; no clear D gene. CDR3 length: 14 amino acids. V was cut by 5 bases and J by 7 bases, with 19 bases left in between. CDR1 and CDR2 from the germline V gene are SGHTS and YDEGEE. The CDR3 DNA reads as TGTGCCAGCAGACCCGTTCTCTACGCCTGGGAGCAGTACTTC. This gives the protein CASRPVLYAWEQYF.

This chain's CDR3 is CASSFRGLAVGNEAFF. The CDR3 region has the DNA TGTGCCAGCAGTTTCCGGGGCCTCGCGGTGGGAAATGAAGCTTTCTTT. This chain uses TRBV28 with TRBJ1-1; weak D call: TRBD1 (5 bases). There are 16 residues in the CDR3. CDR1 is MDHEN, CDR2 SYDVKM, per germline. The germline V and J ends were trimmed by 3 bases and 7 bases, with 21 bases remaining between them.

In regard to this clone: Since no conserved phenylalanine or tryptophan closes the CDR3, a read error is the likely cause. No DNA is shown, since the ends of the CDR3 on it are uncertain; the CDR3 is the one TCRdb lists. The rearrangement uses TRBV5-6 and TRBJ1-1. Termini included, the CDR3 measures 13 amino acids. Germline-derived CDR1 and CDR2 are SGHDT and YYEEEE. CDR3 loop: CASSLGDGAAAIG.

The CDR3 DNA sequence: TGCGCCAGCAGCCAAGATTATGTGGAGACCTCCTACGAGCAGTACTTC. As protein: CASSQDYVETSYEQYF. The chain links TRBV4-1 to TRBJ2-7; D remains unclear. V was pared by 0 bases and J by 0 bases, with 12 bases between. Germline lookup yields CDR1 MGHRA and CDR2 YSYEKL. This CDR3 comprises 16 residues.

The chain uses TRBV19 and TRBJ2-5; D is unresolved. V lost 4 bases, J lost 4 bases, and 10 bases lay in between. The CDR3 length is 13 residues. The germline V gene has CDR1 LNHDA and CDR2 SQIVND (reference sequence). The CDR3 nucleotides read TGTGCCAGTAGTACTTATCAGGTAGAGACCCAGTACTTC. Residues: CASSTYQVETQYF.

The chain links TRBV19 to TRBJ1-6; D unclear. Germline CDR1 reads LNHDA; CDR2 reads SQIVND (reference sequence). Trimming took 6 bases from V and 9 from J, leaving 15 bases between them. This CDR3 contains 14 residues. CDR3 in DNA: TGTGCCAGTAGAGTGGGGTCCCTCGGTTCACCCCTCCACTTT. Its translation is CASRVGSLGSPLHF.

This clone came up once. The chain is built from TRBV5-1 and TRBJ2-1; 7 nucleotides line up with TRBD2. V lost 0 bases, J lost 1 base, and 4 bases stayed unmatched. Germline V gives CDR1 SGHRS, CDR2 YFSETQ. This CDR3 comprises 16 residues. CDR3 loop: CASSLGRERSYNEQFF. In DNA, the CDR3 is TGCGCCAGCAGCTTGGGGCGGGAGAGGTCCTACAATGAGCAGTTCTTC.

This clone was found a few times. V gene TRBV6-1 combines with J gene TRBJ1-1; 8 bases map to TRBD1. This CDR3 is built from 14 residues. Germline V CDR1 and CDR2: MNHNS, SASEGT. The V and J ends lost 4 bases and 7 bases, in that order; junction bases with no gene match: 8. DNA for the CDR3: TGTGCCAGCAGTGTAGCAGGGGGCCGGGGTGAAGCTTTCTTT. This translates into CASSVAGGRGEAFF.